A single sample is the source of the 7 T cell receptor beta chains below, sequenced in a study of T cell responses to AZD1222 COVID-19 vaccine (dated by TCRdb to 2020 to 2023). Library preparation employed the immunoSEQ multiplex PCR assay. Not all clones reach the TCRdb copy of this immuneACCESS table, which keeps in-frame sequences only. Checked studies attribute under half of the gap to unresolved V genes and leave the rest unexplained. Counted in this sample were about 150,000 clones; about 90% of them appeared once. 5% of the sample belongs to the ten largest clones. The time point label, read with the paper, signifies: baseline before first vaccination. Specimen: peripheral blood, collected on day 0 of AZD1222 vaccination. All receptors derive from an adult in good health.

The chain carries TRBV28 and TRBJ2-5; perhaps TRBD1 as D (5 bases). The germline CDR1 and CDR2 sequences are MDHEN and SYDVKM. Trimming pared 8 bases from V and 5 bases from J, leaving 12 bases between. The CDR3 extends over 12 amino acids. The CDR3 bases are TGTGCCAGCCGATGGGGCAGTGAGACCCAGTACTTC. Its translation is CASRWGSETQYF.

The chain combines TRBV6-1 with TRBJ2-1, with 7 positions matching TRBD2. This CDR3 has 16 residues. J lost 5 bases, V lost 1 base, and 8 bases had no gene match. CDR1 is MNHNS and CDR2 is SASEGT in the germline V gene. The DNA for the CDR3 is TGTGCCAGCAGTGAAGGTTGGCGGGAGAGGGACAATGAGCAGTTCTTC. This sequence encodes CASSEGWRERDNEQFF.

This sequence joins TRBV2 and TRBJ2-7; D is unclear. V shed 4 bases and J shed 4 bases, with 5 bases lying between them. From germline, CDR1 is SNHLY and CDR2 FYNNEI. This CDR3 comprises 11 residues. CDR3 DNA sequence: TGTGCCAGCAGTGTCAGGTACGAGCAGTACTTC. It is translated as CASSVRYEQYF.

The J gene is TRBJ1-1, the V gene TRBV7-9, with 7 positions matching TRBD1. The germline V gene has CDR1 SEHNR and CDR2 FQNEAQ (reference sequence). The CDR3 runs to 18 residues. V was clipped by 2 bases and J by 0 bases; unmatched bases: 12. The chain's CDR3 is CASSLPLTGDLMNTEAFF. The CDR3 DNA sequence: TGTGCCAGCAGCTTACCCTTAACAGGGGATCTGATGAACACTGAAGCTTTCTTT.

The chain uses TRBV19 and TRBJ2-7; 7 bases map to TRBD2. Germline CDR1 is LNHDA and CDR2 is SQIVND (reference sequence). This CDR3 has 15 residues. With 2 bases clipped from V and 2 bases from J, the junction kept 6 bases outside the gene matches. The CDR3 sequence: CASSIMGGDPYEQYF. The CDR3 DNA is TGTGCCAGTAGTATAATGGGAGGGGACCCCTACGAGCAGTACTTC.

The V and J genes are TRBV2 and TRBJ1-2, with 7 bases identical to TRBD1. The germline V gene has CDR1 SNHLY and CDR2 FYNNEI. The ends lost 5 bases at V and 7 bases at J; junction bases unmatched: 7. The CDR3 covers 13 residues. CDR3: CASSRGRGAGYTF. DNA of the CDR3: TGTGCCAGCAGTCGGGGCAGGGGGGCTGGCTACACCTTC.

V gene TRBV7-6 combines with J gene TRBJ2-3, with D maybe TRBD2 (5 bases). The CDR3 loop spans 15 amino acids. Deletions cut 1 base from V and 2 bases from J, with 10 bases between. From germline, CDR1 is SGHVS and CDR2 FNYEAQ. The CDR3: CASSLDRGATDTQYF. CDR3 DNA sequence: TGTGCCAGCAGCTTAGATCGGGGAGCCACAGATACGCAGTATTTT.